This entry lists 30 T cell receptor beta chains sequenced from one sample in a study of blood T cell repertoires in COVID-19. Clones were read by immunoSEQ multiplex PCR, and TCRdb kept only the in-frame ones, dropping some. The data contain fewer than 350,000 clones, roughly nine tenths of them singletons. The sequencing sample was made of peripheral blood. The receptors derive from a woman in her twenties or thirties with COVID-19, enrolled during active disease.

The V and J genes are TRBV27 and TRBJ2-7, with unresolved D. CDR3 length: 13 amino acids. CDR1 is MNHEY and CDR2 is SMNVEV in the germline V gene (reference sequence). The ends were cut back, 3 bases at V and 3 bases at J, with 9 bases in the middle. The CDR3 DNA reads as TGTGCCAGCAGTTTCGAGGAGAGCTACGAGCAGTACTTC. Its translation is CASSFEESYEQYF.

CDR3 sequence reads: CASSLRTGRTLNTQYF. Here the CDR3 DNA reads TGTGCCAGCAGTCTAAGGACAGGGAGGACTCTTAATACGCAGTATTTT. This chain connects TRBV27 to TRBJ2-3; 8 nucleotides align to TRBD1. This CDR3 is 16 amino acids long. Germline-derived CDR1 and CDR2 are MNHEY and SMNVEV (reference sequence). Trimming at V came to 5 bases and at J to 7 bases, leaving 14 bases not matched to a gene.

DNA of the CDR3: TGTGCCAGCACCGATTCGGATAGCCGCACAGATACGCAGTATTTT. Its protein is CASTDSDSRTDTQYF. The V gene is TRBV28, the J gene TRBJ2-3; D unresolved. V was shortened by 7 bases and J by 1 base, with 15 bases between the two germline ends. Germline-derived CDR1 and CDR2 are MDHEN and SYDVKM. This CDR3 is built from 15 residues.

The chain couples TRBV9 to TRBJ1-1; no firm D call. The germline gives CDR1 SGDLS, CDR2 YYNGEE. This CDR3 has 15 amino acids. Between the trimmed V and J ends, which lost 0 bases and 0 bases, there was a span of 9 bases. The chain's CDR3 is CASSVDMAMNTEAFF. The CDR3 DNA is TGTGCCAGCAGCGTAGATATGGCCATGAACACTGAAGCTTTCTTT.

This clone is classed as medium-sized. The chain combines TRBV3-1 (or the pseudogene TRBV3-2) with TRBJ1-2; TRBD1 agrees at 7 bases. The germline V gene has CDR1 LGHDT and CDR2 YNNKEL (reference sequence). This CDR3 has 15 amino acids. J gave up 4 bases and V 4 bases, and 9 bases lay outside the gene matches. The DNA for the CDR3 is TGTGCCAGCAGCCCCAGACAGGGCCCGGTCTATGGCTACACCTTC. As protein: CASSPRQGPVYGYTF.

There are a few counts of this clone. The chain employs TRBV4-1 and TRBJ2-7, with a possible D match to TRBD2 (6 bases). CDR1 is MGHRA and CDR2 is YSYEKL in the germline V gene. The CDR3 sequence is 15 residues long. The germline V and J ends were trimmed by 2 bases and 1 base, with 12 bases remaining between them. The DNA of the CDR3 is TGCGCCAGCAGCCAAACCGGGACTGAATCCTACGAGCAGTACTTC. Residues: CASSQTGTESYEQYF.

The CDR3 region is CASSSQGRETQYF. The CDR3 DNA follows: TGTGCCAGCTCATCACAGGGGAGGGAGACCCAGTACTTC. This chain uses TRBV18 with TRBJ2-5, with D perhaps matching TRBD1 (7 bases). V shed 5 bases and J shed 5 bases, with 12 bases lying between them. CDR3 length equals 13 residues. The germline CDR1 and CDR2 sequences are KGHSH and LQKENI.

V usage is TRBV29-1 and J usage is TRBJ2-5; tentative D call: TRBD1 (6 bases). V was cut by 3 bases and J by 4 bases, with 9 bases left in between. The CDR3 totals 12 residues. The V gene's germline CDR1 is SQVTM and CDR2 ANQGSEA. CDR3 sequence: CSVDRDTETQYF. CDR3 in DNA: TGCAGCGTTGACCGGGACACAGAGACCCAGTACTTC. The full variable domain, completed using reference TRBV29-1 and TRBJ2-5, is SAVISQKPSRDICQRGTSLTIQCQVDSQVTMMFWYRQQPGQSLTLIATANQGSEATYESGFVIDKFPISRPNLTFSTLTVSNMSPEDSSIYLCSVDRDTETQYFGPGTRLLVL.

CDR3 nucleotides: TGCGCCAGCAGCCAAGATGGAGCGGGGGGCCCCCCAGATACGCAGTATTTT. It translates to CASSQDGAGGPPDTQYF. V usage is TRBV4-1 and J usage is TRBJ2-3; 9 nucleotides line up with TRBD2. J lost 4 bases, V lost 0 bases, and 8 bases had no gene match. The CDR3 length is 17 residues. CDR1 is MGHRA, CDR2 YSYEKL, per germline.

In its sample, this clone was seen once. The V and J genes are TRBV11-2 and TRBJ1-6; 9 nucleotides align to TRBD1. J lost 7 bases, V lost 5 bases, and 9 bases had no gene match. CDR1 and CDR2 (germline): SGHAT, FQNNGV. The CDR3 extends over 16 amino acids. CDR3 coding DNA: TGTGCCAGCAGCCCCGGACAGGGGAACAGCAATTCACCCCTCCACTTT. Translated, it gives CASSPGQGNSNSPLHF.

The chain employs TRBV27 and TRBJ2-7; D is perhaps TRBD1 (5 bases). The V end lost 5 bases, the J end lost 0 bases, and 11 bases lay between the germline ends. The germline V gene has CDR1 MNHEY and CDR2 SMNVEV (reference sequence). CDR3 length equals 14 residues. The CDR3 is CASSPGSSSYEQYF. The CDR3 DNA sequence: TGTGCCAGCAGTCCAGGGTCGAGCTCCTACGAGCAGTACTTC.

This chain links TRBV6-5 with TRBJ1-1, with TRBD1 as a possible D gene (6 bases). This CDR3 has 15 residues. Germline V gives CDR1 MNHEY, CDR2 SVGAGI. V was clipped by 7 bases and J by 2 bases, with 17 bases between them. The CDR3 DNA sequence: TGTGCCAGCAACCCAAAGGGGGTGGGAAACACTGAAGCTTTCTTT. Amino acids: CASNPKGVGNTEAFF.

This clone was observed at least ten times. The chain joins TRBV29-1 to TRBJ1-2; D gene unclear. CDR3 size: 12 residues. Germline V gene sequence: CDR1 SQVTM, CDR2 ANQGSEA. Between the trimmed V and J ends, which lost 5 bases and 4 bases, there was a span of 11 bases. The chain's CDR3 is CSVQALRYGYTF. CDR3 DNA: TGCAGCGTTCAGGCCCTCCGCTATGGCTACACCTTC.

This sequence joins TRBV3-1 (or the pseudogene TRBV3-2) and TRBJ2-3; D is undetermined. In germline, CDR1 is LGHDT, CDR2 YNNKEL (reference sequence). Trimming removed 4 bases from V and 6 bases from J, with 17 bases in between. The CDR3 totals 15 residues. In DNA form, the CDR3 reads TGTGCCAGCAGCCCCTGGGCCCTACAGACGGATACGCAGTATTTT. As protein: CASSPWALQTDTQYF.

This clone was detected once. J is TRBJ1-1 and V is TRBV19; D is unresolved. V lost 3 bases to trimming and J lost 0 bases, with 8 bases between them. The CDR3 totals 14 residues. CDR1 is LNHDA, CDR2 SQIVND, per germline (reference sequence). The CDR3, as DNA: TGTGCCAGTAGTATTCTCGGTTTGAACACTGAAGCTTTCTTT. It is translated as CASSILGLNTEAFF.

The chain carries TRBV7-9 and TRBJ2-7; D ambiguous. V lost 0 bases and J 2 bases, leaving 17 bases between the germline ends. Germline values: CDR1 SEHNR, CDR2 FQNEAQ (reference sequence). CDR3 length: 17 residues. The CDR3 nucleotides read TGTGCCAGCAGCTTAGCCCTTATCACAGCCCAGACCTACGAGCAGTACTTC. As protein: CASSLALITAQTYEQYF.

This chain connects TRBV6-5 to TRBJ1-2; D gene uncertain. CDR1 is MNHEY and CDR2 is SVGAGI in the germline V gene. There are 16 residues in the CDR3. Trimming removed 3 bases at V and 3 bases at J, with 17 bases between. CDR3 sequence reads: CASSYRTPRAYYGYTF. Here the CDR3 DNA reads TGTGCCAGCAGTTATCGTACCCCAAGAGCTTACTATGGCTACACCTTC.

This chain uses TRBV2 with TRBJ2-2, with TRBD2 matching 11 bases. The length of the CDR3 is 16 residues. Per germline, CDR1 SNHLY and CDR2 FYNNEI. The J segment lost 5 bases and the V segment lost 6 bases, leaving 8 bases of the junction unmatched. For the CDR3, the DNA is TGTGCCAGCAGCCCCACTAGCGGGGGACGAACCGGGGAGCTGTTTTTT. Translation: CASSPTSGGRTGELFF. The entire variable domain, with the rest obtained from reference TRBV2 and TRBJ2-2, is as follows: EPEVTQTPSHQVTQMGQEVILRCVPISNHLYFYWYRQILGQKVEFLVSFYNNEISEKSEIFDDQFSVERPDGSNFTLKIRSTKLEDSAMYFCASSPTSGGRTGELFFGEGSRLTVL.

This chain links TRBV13 with TRBJ1-1; D call uncertain. The CDR3 loop spans 13 amino acids. Trimming took off 0 bases at V and 7 bases at J, with 9 bases between the two ends. Germline V CDR1 and CDR2: PRHDT, FYEKMQ (reference sequence). The CDR3 loop is CASSLGSQVEAFF. CDR3 nucleotide sequence: TGTGCCAGCAGCTTAGGCAGCCAGGTTGAAGCTTTCTTT.

The rearrangement uses TRBV6-5 and TRBJ2-3, with 14 bases fitting TRBD2. The CDR3 has 13 amino acids. Germline V gene sequence: CDR1 MNHEY, CDR2 SVGAGI. V shed 8 bases and J 14 bases; nucleotides not matched to a gene: 9. For the CDR3, the DNA is TGTGCCAGCCTGAGACTAGCGGGGGGGCGTCCGTATTTT. As protein: CASLRLAGGRPYF.

The chain links TRBV5-1 to TRBJ2-7, with a possible D match to TRBD1 (5 bases). Germline loops: CDR1 SGHRS, CDR2 YFSETQ. V was shortened by 0 bases and J by 1 base, with 8 bases between the two germline ends. The CDR3 has 14 residues. The CDR3 reads CASSLETASYEQYF. The CDR3 region has the DNA TGCGCCAGCAGCTTGGAGACAGCTTCCTACGAGCAGTACTTC.

V gene TRBV19 combines with J gene TRBJ1-5; 7 bases are a match to TRBD1. Germline-derived CDR1 and CDR2 are LNHDA and SQIVND (reference sequence). The ends lost 4 bases at V and 5 bases at J; junction bases unmatched: 8. The CDR3 runs 15 residues. In DNA form, the CDR3 reads TGTGCCAGTAGTACCGTAGACAGGGTCTATCAGCCCCAGCATTTT. Encoded protein: CASSTVDRVYQPQHF.

The chain couples TRBV10-1 to TRBJ2-7; TRBD2 matches 7 bases. The CDR3 is made up of 13 amino acids. J was trimmed by 4 bases and V by 5 bases; bases with no gene match: 5. Per germline, CDR1 WNHNN and CDR2 SYGVQD (reference sequence). In DNA form, the CDR3 reads TGCGCCAGCAGTAGCGGGGTCCCTTACGAGCAGTACTTC. It is translated as CASSSGVPYEQYF.

This clone occurred many times. The CDR3 here is CASSINRAGGEQFF. The CDR3 DNA sequence: TGTGCCAGTAGTATTAATCGAGCGGGGGGTGAGCAGTTCTTC. J is TRBJ2-1 and V is TRBV19; 9 bases align to TRBD2. Germline assignment: CDR1 LNHDA and CDR2 SQIVND (reference sequence). V lost 3 bases, J lost 9 bases, and 6 bases stayed unmatched. The CDR3 totals 14 residues.

The chain links TRBV7-6 to TRBJ1-3; tentative D call: TRBD1 (6 bases). The CDR3 has 16 amino acids. The germline V gene has CDR1 SGHVS and CDR2 FNYEAQ. V was shortened by 5 bases and J by 4 bases, with 18 bases between the two germline ends. The CDR3 region has the DNA TGTGCCAGCAGCCAATTTTCCGGGGGGCCCGGAAACACCATATATTTT. Translated, it gives CASSQFSGGPGNTIYF.

This clone turned up a few times. The chain links TRBV5-6 to TRBJ2-2; 8 bases agree with TRBD2. Germline-derived CDR1 and CDR2 are SGHDT and YYEEEE. V dropped 4 bases and J dropped 3; count of bases not matched to a gene: 11. The CDR3 covers 17 residues. CDR3 in DNA: TGTGCCAGCAGCCATAAAGGAGGCGGGGGGTACACCGGGGAGCTGTTTTTT. Its protein is CASSHKGGGGYTGELFF.

The genes are TRBV3-1 (or the pseudogene TRBV3-2) and TRBJ2-5; TRBD2 agrees at 11 bases. The V gene end was trimmed by 1 base and the J gene end by 5 bases; junction bases not matched to a gene: 9. The CDR3 runs 17 residues. CDR1 LGHDT and CDR2 YNNKEL come from the germline V gene (reference sequence). This CDR3 reads CASSQGVAGGPRETQYF. The CDR3 coding sequence is TGTGCCAGCAGCCAAGGGGTAGCGGGGGGGCCGAGGGAGACCCAGTACTTC.

The genes are TRBV10-2 and TRBJ1-2; 8 bases fit TRBD1. Germline lookup yields CDR1 WSHSY and CDR2 SAAADI. This CDR3 is built from 16 residues. After removal of 7 bases from V and 3 bases from J, the junction contained 13 bases not matched to a gene. The CDR3: CASIQPGQVPYYGYTF. The DNA for the CDR3 is TGCGCCAGCATCCAGCCGGGACAGGTCCCCTACTATGGCTACACCTTC.

The gene calls are TRBV6-5 and TRBJ1-5; a possible D gene is TRBD1 (6 bases). Germline assignment: CDR1 MNHEY and CDR2 SVGAGI. Deletions cut 4 bases from V and 0 bases from J, with 10 bases between. The length of the CDR3 is 15 residues. In DNA, the CDR3 is TGTGCCAGCAGTTCCGAGGGACATAGCAATCAGCCCCAGCATTTT. Translation gives CASSSEGHSNQPQHF.

This chain uses TRBV12-3 or TRBV12-4 with TRBJ1-2; 9 nucleotides agree with TRBD1. The CDR3 extends over 13 amino acids. Losses at the gene ends were 10 bases for V and 8 bases for J; bases not matched to a gene: 11. CDR3 bases: TGTGCCACCCTGCGGGACAGGGTTTGGGGCTACACCTTC. It yields the protein CATLRDRVWGYTF.